Listed below are T cell receptor beta chains from one sample, sequenced in a study of regulatory T cells in long-lasting Graves disease. TCRdb recomputed calls from the multiplex PCR reads with MiXCR, one row per CDR3 protein. This sample has 400,000 to 450,000 distinct CDR3 sequences, with more than 13% found just once. The sample was also reused in another study, on T cells in Graves' hyperthyroidism and ophthalmopathy.

The specimen was peripheral blood mononuclear cells (PBMCs), collected at new diagnosis, from a patient treated with antithyroid drugs. Receptor source: a woman aged 30 to 39 with Graves disease. Each CDR3 is given with its conserved first and last residue. A D gene is named only where the DNA matches it firmly. Not all rows give a size; the values are once, few, many and, for expanded clones, a class.

cdr3_nt | cdr3_aa | j_call | d_call | clone_size | v_call
TGTGCCACCAGCAGGGCCGGGACCCTAGATGCCAAAAACATTCAGTACTTC | CATSRAGTLDAKNIQYF | TRBJ2-4 | . | few | TRBV15
TGTGCCAGCGGCGGACAGCCAAGCACAGATACGCAGTATTTT | CASGGQPSTDTQYF | TRBJ2-3 | . | many | TRBV28
TGTGCCAGCAGTTACTCGATGGGTTGGCGGACACTTAGCACAGATACGCAGTATTTT | CASSYSMGWRTLSTDTQYF | TRBJ2-3 | . | many | TRBV6-6
TGTGCCAGTATTTCTTTGGTAGGGAACACTGAAGCTTTCTTT | CASISLVGNTEAFF | TRBJ1-1 | . | few | TRBV19
TGTGCCAGCAGCAGAGGACTAGCGGGAGCAGAAGAGACCCAGTACTTC | CASSRGLAGAEETQYF | TRBJ2-5 | TRBD2 | many | TRBV7-9
TGTGCCAGCAGCACCGGGGTTTCACCCCTCCACTTT | CASSTGVSPLHF | TRBJ1-6 | . | . | TRBV13
TGTGCCAGCAGCTTGGGTCCGGGGGCGGTTTACGAGCAGTACTTC | CASSLGPGAVYEQYF | TRBJ2-7 | . | . | TRBV5-8
TGTGCCAGCAGTACAGGGGGCGCATCGGTTCAGCCCCAGCATTTT | CASSTGGASVQPQHF | TRBJ1-5 | TRBD1 | many | TRBV2
TGTGCCAGCAGCTTCGGGCGGGTGAACACTGGAGCTTTCTTT | CASSFGRVNTGAFF | TRBJ1-1 | . | . | TRBV11-3
TGTGCCAGCAGTTTCATACCCCCGGGACTAGCGTCCTACGAGCAGTACTTC | CASSFIPPGLASYEQYF | TRBJ2-7 | TRBD2 | many | TRBV12-3/TRBV12-4
TGTGCCAGCAGGGGACTAGCGGGAGGAGAGACCCAGTACTTC | CASRGLAGGETQYF | TRBJ2-5 | TRBD2 | many | TRBV2
TGTGCCAGCAGCCTCGTCCCTCCCAGGGTAAACACTGAAGCTTTCTTT | CASSLVPPRVNTEAFF | TRBJ1-1 | . | . | TRBV14
TGTGCCACCAGTGACCCCAGGGGGAATCAGCCCCAGCATTTT | CATSDPRGNQPQHF | TRBJ1-5 | TRBD1 | many | TRBV24-1